A selection of T cell receptor beta chains follows, all from one sample in a study of shared clonotypes between healthy human individuals. Sequencing was performed with immunoSEQ multiplex PCR; in TCRdb, only in-frame clones are kept and a portion is missing. The repertoire holds hundreds of thousands of clones, with just over 90% as singletons. The source material was naive CD8+ T cells sorted from blood. The receptors stem from a man aged 30 to 45 in good health. CDR3s include the opening cysteine and the closing phenylalanine or tryptophan. The D gene is left open where the match is weak. Rows may omit the clone size; those that give it use once, few, many or a size class.

v_call: TRBV25-1
d_call: TRBD1
clone_size: once
j_call: TRBJ2-5
cdr3_nt: TGTGCCAGCGGGGACAGGGAAGAGACCCAGTACTTC
cdr3_aa: CASGDREETQYF

v_call: TRBV27
d_call: TRBD2
clone_size: -
j_call: TRBJ2-1
cdr3_nt: TGTGCCAGCAGCCTAGCGGGAGGGTACAATGAGCAGTTCTTC
cdr3_aa: CASSLAGGYNEQFF

v_call: TRBV29-1
d_call: TRBD1
clone_size: many
j_call: TRBJ2-2
cdr3_nt: TGCAGCGTTGAAGATCTAGAGGGGGCCGGAACCGGGGAGCTGTTTTTT
cdr3_aa: CSVEDLEGAGTGELFF

v_call: TRBV7-9
d_call: -
clone_size: -
j_call: TRBJ2-1
cdr3_nt: TGTGCCAGCAGCTCGTCTCTGGTTGAGCAGTTCTTC
cdr3_aa: CASSSSLVEQFF

v_call: TRBV7-9
d_call: -
clone_size: -
j_call: TRBJ2-4
cdr3_nt: TGTGCCAGTGCTCGGCTTCCGGACATTCAGTACTTC
cdr3_aa: CASARLPDIQYF

v_call: TRBV7-6
d_call: -
clone_size: -
j_call: TRBJ1-1
cdr3_nt: TGTGCCAGCAGCCCCGGCGTGGGGGGGAACACTGAAGCTTTCTTT
cdr3_aa: CASSPGVGGNTEAFF

v_call: TRBV14
d_call: TRBD1
clone_size: -
j_call: TRBJ1-1
cdr3_nt: TGTGCCAGCAGCCACGGACAGGGTGTCGTAAACACTGAAGCTTTCTTT
cdr3_aa: CASSHGQGVVNTEAFF

v_call: TRBV7-2
d_call: TRBD1
clone_size: -
j_call: TRBJ2-3
cdr3_nt: TGTGCCAGCAGCTCAAACAGGGGGAGCACAGATACGCAGTATTTT
cdr3_aa: CASSSNRGSTDTQYF

v_call: TRBV10-2
d_call: TRBD2
clone_size: -
j_call: TRBJ2-1
cdr3_nt: TGCGCCAGCAGTGGAAGCGGGAGGGCCGATGAGCAGTTCTTC
cdr3_aa: CASSGSGRADEQFF

v_call: TRBV28
d_call: -
clone_size: -
j_call: TRBJ2-2
cdr3_nt: TGTGCCAGCAGTCCCCGGTGGGGGGAGCTGTTTTTT
cdr3_aa: CASSPRWGELFF

v_call: TRBV5-6
d_call: TRBD1
clone_size: -
j_call: TRBJ2-7
cdr3_nt: TGTGCCAGCAGCTTCCCAGGGGGTTCTTACGAGCAGTACTTC
cdr3_aa: CASSFPGGSYEQYF

v_call: TRBV5-6
d_call: -
clone_size: -
j_call: TRBJ1-4
cdr3_nt: TGTGCCAGCAACCTAGAGGGAGCGGAAAAACTGTTTTTT
cdr3_aa: CASNLEGAEKLFF

v_call: TRBV29-1
d_call: -
clone_size: -
j_call: TRBJ2-3
cdr3_nt: TGCAGCGTTAGGAGTCTCCAAGATACGCAGTATTTT
cdr3_aa: CSVRSLQDTQYF

v_call: TRBV19
d_call: -
clone_size: -
j_call: TRBJ2-3
cdr3_nt: TGTGCCAGTAGCACCGTTCCTGGGACCAGCACAGATACGCAGTATTTT
cdr3_aa: CASSTVPGTSTDTQYF

v_call: TRBV10-3
d_call: TRBD1
clone_size: -
j_call: TRBJ1-5
cdr3_nt: TGTGCCATCAGCACAGGGGAAGGTAGCAATCAGCCCCAGCATTTT
cdr3_aa: CAISTGEGSNQPQHF

v_call: TRBV13
d_call: -
clone_size: -
j_call: TRBJ2-5
cdr3_nt: TGTGCCAGCAGCCCGGACAGCCAAGAGACCCAGTACTTC
cdr3_aa: CASSPDSQETQYF

v_call: TRBV29-1
d_call: -
clone_size: -
j_call: TRBJ2-5
cdr3_nt: TGCAGCGTTGAAGAGTGGAGTCAAGAGTACAGGGTGGAGGAGACCCAGTACTTC
cdr3_aa: CSVEEWSQEYRVEETQYF

v_call: TRBV7-8
d_call: TRBD1
clone_size: -
j_call: TRBJ2-7
cdr3_nt: TGTGCCAGCAGTCCCCTTGACAGGGTGGAGCCCTACGAGCAGTACTTC
cdr3_aa: CASSPLDRVEPYEQYF

v_call: TRBV7-9
d_call: TRBD1
clone_size: -
j_call: TRBJ1-3
cdr3_nt: TGTGCCAGCAGCCCCACACGAGGACAGGGGCCGACCTCTGGAAACACCATATATTTT
cdr3_aa: CASSPTRGQGPTSGNTIYF

v_call: TRBV7-6
d_call: -
clone_size: -
j_call: TRBJ2-1
cdr3_nt: TGTGCCAGCAGCTTATCATCGAAGAGCTCCTACAATGAGCAGTTCTTC
cdr3_aa: CASSLSSKSSYNEQFF

v_call: TRBV7-9
d_call: -
clone_size: -
j_call: TRBJ2-3
cdr3_nt: TGTGCCAGCAGCTCGCTAGCGGATACGCAGTATTTT
cdr3_aa: CASSSLADTQYF

v_call: TRBV7-9
d_call: -
clone_size: -
j_call: TRBJ2-3
cdr3_nt: TGTGCCAGCAGCTTAGGGTTCGAATTGGATACGCAGTATTTT
cdr3_aa: CASSLGFELDTQYF

v_call: TRBV6-5
d_call: TRBD1
clone_size: -
j_call: TRBJ1-1
cdr3_nt: TGTGCCAGCAGTTACTCGGGACAGTTGAACACTGAAGCTTTCTTT
cdr3_aa: CASSYSGQLNTEAFF

v_call: TRBV7-9
d_call: -
clone_size: -
j_call: TRBJ2-3
cdr3_nt: TGTGCCAGCAGCTTTACCCGGGACCCCAACACAGATACGCAGTATTTT
cdr3_aa: CASSFTRDPNTDTQYF

v_call: TRBV11-2
d_call: TRBD1
clone_size: -
j_call: TRBJ2-7
cdr3_nt: TGTGCCAGCAGCTTAGATAGGAGTTGGGACAGTTTCCACGAGCAGTACTTC
cdr3_aa: CASSLDRSWDSFHEQYF

v_call: TRBV7-2
d_call: -
clone_size: -
j_call: TRBJ2-5
cdr3_nt: TGTGCCAGCAGCTTACGGAGGACGCAAGAGACCCAGTACTTC
cdr3_aa: CASSLRRTQETQYF

v_call: TRBV28
d_call: -
clone_size: -
j_call: TRBJ2-1
cdr3_nt: TGTGCCAGCAGTTTAGGTAGTCTAGCGAGCTACAATGAGCAGTTCTTC
cdr3_aa: CASSLGSLASYNEQFF

v_call: TRBV6-5
d_call: -
clone_size: -
j_call: TRBJ1-4
cdr3_nt: TGTGCCAGCAGCCCCCCGGGTAACGTTAATGAAAAACTGTTTTTT
cdr3_aa: CASSPPGNVNEKLFF

v_call: TRBV7-6
d_call: TRBD2
clone_size: -
j_call: TRBJ2-1
cdr3_nt: TGTGCCAGCAGTCCGACTAGCGGGGACCGGAATGAGCAGTTCTTC
cdr3_aa: CASSPTSGDRNEQFF